A single sample is the source of the 22 T cell receptor beta chains below, sequenced in a study of cytomegalovirus exposure and HLA in healthy donors. PCR amplification relied on 60 Vbeta primers (plus 13 Jbeta primers). Profiled with immunoSEQ multiplex PCR; TCRdb holds only in-frame clones, not every one. The table shows 150,000 to 200,000 clones, with 68% occurring only once. The source material was PBMCs. The receptor set was obtained from a young woman in good health and CMV-seropositive.

The chain couples TRBV2 to TRBJ1-2; possibly TRBD1 for D (5 bases). V was cut by 7 bases and J by 3 bases, with 12 bases left in between. This CDR3 has 13 residues. Looked up from germline, CDR1 is SNHLY and CDR2 is FYNNEI. CDR3 protein: CASTTGSHYGYTF. DNA of the CDR3: TGTGCCAGCACCACAGGTTCTCACTATGGCTACACCTTC.

This chain connects TRBV6-5 to TRBJ1-1, with 7 nucleotides matching TRBD1. V lost 2 bases and J lost 3; bases outside the gene matches: 6. Germline CDR1 MNHEY, CDR2 SVGAGI. This CDR3 comprises 15 residues. CDR3 sequence (DNA): TGTGCCAGCAGTTACCGGACAGGACGAGACACTGAAGCTTTCTTT. Protein: CASSYRTGRDTEAFF.

This clone was seen once. Sequence at one end of the junction differs from germline and may be a read error. Other DNA sequences in this specimen translate into the identical CDR3. The chain uses TRBV6-5 and TRBJ1-5, with D tentatively TRBD1 (5 bases). This CDR3 contains 15 residues. From germline, CDR1 is MNHEY and CDR2 SVGAGI. CDR3 residues: CASSRRGYGNQPQHF. CDR3 coding DNA: TGCGCCAGCAGTCGACGGGGGTACGGCAATCAGCCCCAGCATTTT.

This clone has only a few counts. The V and J genes are TRBV2 and TRBJ2-2, with 9 bases that match TRBD2. Germline CDR1 reads SNHLY; CDR2 reads FYNNEI. With V trimmed by 7 bases and J by 5 bases, 8 bases remained unmatched. CDR3 length: 15 amino acids. The CDR3 nucleotides are TGTGCCAGCACGAGGGAAGCGGGAGGTACCGGGGAGCTGTTTTTT. Translated: CASTREAGGTGELFF.

This clone was seen more than once but under ten times. The V gene is TRBV2, the J gene TRBJ2-2, with a weak D call TRBD2 (5 bases). The CDR3 has 14 residues. V was trimmed by 8 bases and J by 4 bases, leaving 14 bases between them. The germline V gene encodes CDR1 SNHLY and CDR2 FYNNEI. Written as DNA, the CDR3 is TGTGCCAGCGCCCGTCTAACTAGCACCGGGGAGCTGTTTTTT. Translation gives CASARLTSTGELFF.

This chain uses TRBV7-8 with TRBJ1-1, with TRBD1 matching 7 bases. CDR1 and CDR2 (germline): SGHVS, FQNEAQ. The V segment lost 3 bases and the J segment 0 bases; nucleotides outside the gene matches: 4. The CDR3 runs 15 residues. The CDR3 region is CASSFTTGLNTEAFF. The DNA for the CDR3 is TGTGCCAGCAGCTTTACGACAGGGTTGAACACTGAAGCTTTCTTT.

The gene calls are TRBV29-1 and TRBJ2-7; D is possibly TRBD2 (5 bases). The CDR3 extends over 13 amino acids. Germline loops: CDR1 SQVTM, CDR2 ANQGSEA. The germline V and J ends were trimmed by 4 bases and 1 base, with 11 bases remaining between them. In DNA, the CDR3 is TGCAGCGTTGTGGTCGGGGTTTCCTACGAGCAGTACTTC. Its protein is CSVVVGVSYEQYF.

In its sample, this clone was seen once. This sequence joins TRBV6-6 and TRBJ2-3, with 8 positions matching TRBD1. The CDR3 spans 15 residues. Per germline, CDR1 MNHNY and CDR2 SVGAGI (reference sequence). With V trimmed by 2 bases and J by 3 bases, 4 bases remained unmatched. As DNA, the CDR3 is TGTGCCAGCAGTTACGACAGGGGAAGAACAGATACGCAGTATTTT. It encodes CASSYDRGRTDTQYF.

The V gene is TRBV27, the J gene TRBJ2-7; the match to TRBD1 covers 8 bases. Germline assignment: CDR1 MNHEY and CDR2 SMNVEV (reference sequence). V shed 4 bases, J shed 3 bases, and the junction held 5 bases outside the gene matches. The CDR3 sequence is 14 residues long. The CDR3 coding sequence is TGTGCCAGCAGTTCCTCGGACAGGGACTACGAGCAGTACTTC. It specifies CASSSSDRDYEQYF.

The chain has TRBV5-1 and TRBJ1-4, with D possibly TRBD1 on 6 matching bases. V was pared by 5 bases and J by 7 bases, with 12 bases between. The CDR3 is made up of 13 amino acids. CDR1 SGHRS and CDR2 YFSETQ come from the germline V gene. The CDR3 reads CASRGQPGEKLFF. The CDR3 region has the DNA TGCGCCAGCAGAGGACAGCCAGGTGAAAAACTGTTTTTT.

This chain uses TRBV5-4 with TRBJ2-2, with 11 bases matching TRBD2. With 0 bases clipped from V and 3 bases from J, the junction kept 1 base outside the gene matches. The germline gives CDR1 SGHNT, CDR2 YYREEE (reference sequence). The CDR3 is made up of 16 amino acids. CDR3 nucleotide sequence: TGTGCCAGCAGCTTGGGACTAGCGGGATACACCGGGGAGCTGTTTTTT. It is translated as CASSLGLAGYTGELFF.

This chain connects TRBV5-1 to TRBJ2-7; possible D gene TRBD1, 6 bases. There are 16 residues in the CDR3. V was shortened by 3 bases and J by 3 bases, with 19 bases between the two germline ends. CDR1 is SGHRS, CDR2 YFSETQ, per germline. The CDR3 nucleotides read TGCGCCAGCAGCTCCCTTGGGGGCAGGAACGTCTACGAGCAGTACTTC. Its protein product is CASSSLGGRNVYEQYF.

This chain links TRBV7-9 with TRBJ1-3; no reliable D call. The CDR3 loop spans 11 amino acids. The germline V gene encodes CDR1 SEHNR and CDR2 FQNEAQ (reference sequence). V lost 5 bases, J lost 4 bases, and 3 bases lay in between. CDR3 nucleotide sequence: TGTGCCAGCAGCCTCGGAAACACCATATATTTT. Protein product: CASSLGNTIYF.

The chain uses TRBV4-1 and TRBJ1-1; D might be TRBD1 (5 bases). This CDR3 contains 16 residues. CDR1 and CDR2 (germline): MGHRA, YSYEKL. Trimming took off 0 bases at V and 0 bases at J, with 11 bases between the two ends. The CDR3 sequence is CASSQDRGIMNTEAFF. The CDR3 coding sequence is TGCGCCAGCAGCCAAGATAGGGGAATTATGAACACTGAAGCTTTCTTT.

Comments on this clone: The sample holds other DNA sequences that translate to the same CDR3. The chain is built from TRBV5-4 and TRBJ2-2; D perhaps matches TRBD2 (5 bases). Trimming removed 5 bases from V and 0 bases from J, with 11 bases in between. The germline gives CDR1 SGHNT, CDR2 YYREEE (reference sequence). The CDR3 extends over 15 amino acids. The CDR3 DNA sequence: TGTGCCAGCAGTTGGGAGCTGGCGAACACCGGGGAGCTGTTTTTT. Translation: CASSWELANTGELFF.

This rearrangement joins TRBV11-2 to TRBJ2-2; maybe TRBD2 (6 bases). V was clipped by 2 bases and J by 8 bases, with 12 bases between them. CDR3 size: 14 residues. Germline CDR1 is SGHAT and CDR2 is FQNNGV. The CDR3 protein is CASSLIWGEGELFF. The CDR3 coding sequence is TGTGCCAGCAGCTTAATATGGGGGGAAGGGGAGCTGTTTTTT.

This clone has just a few counts. One end of the junction is discordant with germline, which a read error may explain. The gene calls are TRBV7-7 and TRBJ2-2, with D possibly matching TRBD2 (5 bases). The CDR3 is 16 residues long. Germline V CDR1 and CDR2: SSHAT, FNYEAQ (reference sequence). The CDR3 region has the DNA TGTGCTAGCAGCCCCGGGATTTCAGCGAACACCGGGGAGCTGTTTTTT. Translated, it gives CASSPGISANTGELFF.

V is TRBV5-1 and J is TRBJ2-7; a possible D gene is TRBD1 (5 bases). The V gene lost 0 bases and the J gene lost 4 bases, with 17 bases spanning the gap. Germline V CDR1 and CDR2: SGHRS, YFSETQ. The CDR3 runs 16 residues. The chain's CDR3 is CASSLALSDKLYEQYF. CDR3 nucleotides: TGCGCCAGCAGCTTGGCTCTTTCGGACAAGCTATACGAGCAGTACTTC.

The chain has TRBV27 and TRBJ2-3; 7 bases map to TRBD2. The CDR3 contains 14 residues. From germline, CDR1 is MNHEY and CDR2 SMNVEV (reference sequence). The trim removed 4 bases at V and 0 bases at J, leaving 1 base unmatched. The CDR3 DNA sequence: TGTGCCAGCAGTTCGGGACTAAGCACAGATACGCAGTATTTT. Translated: CASSSGLSTDTQYF.

CDR3 amino acids: CASSLWAENYNEQFF. Written as DNA, the CDR3 is TGCGCCAGCAGCTTATGGGCAGAGAACTACAATGAGCAGTTCTTC. The chain recombines TRBV5-1 with TRBJ2-1; D is undetermined. With 2 bases removed from V and 3 bases from J, the gap between germline ends came to 12 bases. From germline, CDR1 is SGHRS and CDR2 YFSETQ. This CDR3 region has 15 residues.

CDR3 sequence (DNA): TGTGCCAGCAGACTTGTACTCACCTACGAGCAGTACTTC. Its protein product is CASRLVLTYEQYF. V and J are TRBV6-6 and TRBJ2-7; D unclear. The V end was cut by 6 bases, the J end by 2 bases, with 11 bases between. The length of the CDR3 is 13 residues. CDR1 MNHNY and CDR2 SVGAGI come from the germline V gene (reference sequence).

The V call is TRBV19, the J call TRBJ2-2; maybe TRBD2 (7 bases). The CDR3 totals 17 residues. Germline V CDR1 and CDR2: LNHDA, SQIVND (reference sequence). V dropped 6 bases and J dropped 4 bases, with 21 bases sitting between them. For the CDR3, the DNA is TGTGCCAGTAGGGGCCTCGTTGGGGGGGGCAGCACCGGGGAGCTGTTTTTT. Protein: CASRGLVGGGSTGELFF.